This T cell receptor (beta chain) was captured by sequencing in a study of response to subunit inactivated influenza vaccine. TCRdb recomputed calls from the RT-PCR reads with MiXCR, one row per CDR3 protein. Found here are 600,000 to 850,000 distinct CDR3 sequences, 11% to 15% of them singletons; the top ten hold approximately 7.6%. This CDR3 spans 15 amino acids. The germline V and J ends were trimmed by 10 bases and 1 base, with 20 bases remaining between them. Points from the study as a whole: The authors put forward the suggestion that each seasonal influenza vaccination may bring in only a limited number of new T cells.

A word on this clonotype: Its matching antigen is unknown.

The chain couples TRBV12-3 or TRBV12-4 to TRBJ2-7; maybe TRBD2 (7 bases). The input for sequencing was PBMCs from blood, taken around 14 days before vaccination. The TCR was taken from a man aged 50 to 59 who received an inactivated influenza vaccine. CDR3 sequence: CATSSGLGGSYEQYF. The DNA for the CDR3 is TGTGCCACCTCCTCCGGACTAGGGGGTTCCTACGAGCAGTACTTC.